This TCR beta chain appears in the sequencing data of a study of cytomegalovirus exposure and HLA in healthy donors. Overall study context: Counted in an early data release were some 81 million unique TCRs from HLA-typed donors. Regarding the study as a whole: Immune exposure data for these donors was limited to CMV serostatus.

The table lists this clone with a few counts. The antigen is not known. The PCR made use of 60 Vbeta and 13 Jbeta primers. The protocol was immunoSEQ multiplex PCR, while the TCRdb copy is restricted to in-frame clones and leaves out a portion. This table has about 180,000 clones, 70% to 80% appearing once. The sample comprised PBMCs. This TCR derives from a middle-aged woman in good health and CMV-seronegative.

CDR3 loop: CASSPRGVMAEAFF. CDR3 sequence (DNA): TGTGCCAGCTCACCACGTGGAGTGATGGCTGAAGCTTTCTTT. The chain uses TRBV18 and TRBJ1-1; the D is unclear. V shed 1 base and J shed 6 bases, with 12 bases lying between them. This CDR3 is 14 amino acids long. Germline V lookup: CDR1 KGHSH, CDR2 LQKENI.